The rows below give T cell receptor beta chains drawn from one sample of a study of control samples from healthy donors and cancer patients. TCRdb's copy holds only in-frame clones and misses some; the assay was immunoSEQ multiplex PCR. In the table there are 100,000 or so clones, about 90% of which are singletons. Material: blood. These receptors originate from a woman aged 50 to 65 in good health. The CDR3 runs from the conserved cysteine through the conserved F or W. Fields, in order: V gene, D gene, J gene, CDR3 length, CDR3 DNA, CDR3 protein. The D gene is left open where the match is weak.

V: TRBV6-1
D: -
J: TRBJ1-2
length: 13
DNA: TGTGCCAGCAGTGAAGTAGTACCGTATGGCTACACCTTC
CDR3: CASSEVVPYGYTF

V: TRBV2
D: -
J: TRBJ2-3
length: 11
DNA: TGTGCCAGCAGGGAGACCGATACGCAGTATTTT
CDR3: CASRETDTQYF

V: TRBV24-1
D: TRBD1
J: TRBJ2-1
length: 14
DNA: TGTGCCACCGGTGACAGGGCTAAATACAATGAGCAGTTCTTC
CDR3: CATGDRAKYNEQFF

V: TRBV19
D: -
J: TRBJ1-1
length: 15
DNA: TGTGCCAGTAGTATAGGAACAGGGATGAACACTGAAGCTTTCTTT
CDR3: CASSIGTGMNTEAFF

V: TRBV3-1/TRBV3-2
D: -
J: TRBJ2-3
length: 14
DNA: TGTGCCAGCAGCCGAAATAGCAATGGAGATACGCAGTATTTT
CDR3: CASSRNSNGDTQYF

V: TRBV7-9
D: TRBD2
J: TRBJ2-3
length: 15
DNA: TGTGCCAGCAGCTCCCGCCTAGCGGTGGCAGATACGCAGTATTTT
CDR3: CASSSRLAVADTQYF

V: TRBV2
D: TRBD1
J: TRBJ2-3
length: 15
DNA: TGTGCCAGCAGGAGGGGACAGGGGGCCTCAGATACGCAGTATTTT
CDR3: CASRRGQGASDTQYF

V: TRBV13
D: -
J: TRBJ2-6
length: 16
DNA: TGTGCCAGCAGCTTTTCGGGGAGCTCTGGGGCCAACGTCCTGACTTTC
CDR3: CASSFSGSSGANVLTF

V: TRBV5-1
D: -
J: TRBJ2-5
length: 15
DNA: TGCGCCAGCAGCTTGGTATCGGGGTACCAAGAGACCCAGTACTTC
CDR3: CASSLVSGYQETQYF

V: TRBV6-5
D: TRBD1
J: TRBJ1-2
length: 15
DNA: TGTGCCAGCAGTTACTCGGGACAGGGGATCGGAGGCTACACCTTC
CDR3: CASSYSGQGIGGYTF

V: TRBV27
D: -
J: TRBJ1-2
length: 15
DNA: TGTGCCAGCCGAACTTGGGCGGGGGCGGACTATGGCTACACCTTC
CDR3: CASRTWAGADYGYTF

V: TRBV7-9
D: -
J: TRBJ1-4
length: 14
DNA: TGTGCCAGCACACCGGAAGCAACTAATGAAAAACTGTTTTTT
CDR3: CASTPEATNEKLFF

V: TRBV6-5
D: -
J: TRBJ2-1
length: 15
DNA: TGTGCCAGCAGGCGAGACAAGAGCTCCTACAATGAGCAGTTCTTC
CDR3: CASRRDKSSYNEQFF

V: TRBV24-1
D: TRBD2
J: TRBJ2-1
length: 16
DNA: TGTGCCACCAGTGACCCGAGCGGGAGGGCCGTGAATGAGCAGTTCTTC
CDR3: CATSDPSGRAVNEQFF

V: TRBV29-1
D: -
J: TRBJ1-5
length: 14
DNA: TGCAGCGTTGCCTCGGCCGGGGGAACTCAGCCCCAGCATTTT
CDR3: CSVASAGGTQPQHF

V: TRBV27
D: -
J: TRBJ1-3
length: 13
DNA: TGTGCCAGCAGTCCCAGGGAGGAACACACCATATATTTT
CDR3: CASSPREEHTIYF

V: TRBV6-1
D: -
J: TRBJ1-1
length: 14
DNA: TGTGCCAGCAGTGAAACCCAGTCACAGGGTCGGGCTTTCTTT
CDR3: CASSETQSQGRAFF

V: TRBV5-1
D: TRBD2
J: TRBJ2-3
length: 23
DNA: TGCGCCAGCAGCTTCCCCCCCCAGGGAGGTCGAGCCAGCGGGAGAATCCCCCAAAATACGCAGTATTTT
CDR3: CASSFPPQGGRASGRIPQNTQYF

V: TRBV11-2
D: -
J: TRBJ2-3
length: 13
DNA: TGTGCCAGCAGCTTAAACTTACTGGATACGCAGTATTTT
CDR3: CASSLNLLDTQYF

V: TRBV4-1
D: -
J: TRBJ2-7
length: 17
DNA: TGCGCCAGCAGCCAAGCTGACACCGGGACACCTTCCTACGAGCAGTACTTC
CDR3: CASSQADTGTPSYEQYF